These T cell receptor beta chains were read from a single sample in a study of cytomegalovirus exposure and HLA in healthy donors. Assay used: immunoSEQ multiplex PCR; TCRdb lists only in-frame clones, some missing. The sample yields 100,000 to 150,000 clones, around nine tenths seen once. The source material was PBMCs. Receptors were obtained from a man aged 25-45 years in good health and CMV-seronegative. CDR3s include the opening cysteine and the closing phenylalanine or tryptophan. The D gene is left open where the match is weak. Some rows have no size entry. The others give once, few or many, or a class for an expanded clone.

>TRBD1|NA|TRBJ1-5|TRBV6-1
TGTGCCAGCAAGGGGACAGGGAGCGGTCAGCCCCAGCATTTT
CASKGTGSGQPQHF
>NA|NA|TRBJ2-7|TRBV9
TGTGCCAGCAGCCGTCTCGCGGGGGAGCAGTACTTC
CASSRLAGEQYF
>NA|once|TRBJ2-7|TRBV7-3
TGTGCCAGCAGCAAAGGGGCCACCTCCTACGAGCAGTACTTC
CASSKGATSYEQYF
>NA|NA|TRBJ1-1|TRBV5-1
TGCGCCAGCAGCTTGAACAGGAACACTGAAGCTTTCTTT
CASSLNRNTEAFF
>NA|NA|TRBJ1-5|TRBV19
TGTGCCAGTAGTATAGACAGGGGAAGCAATCAGCCCCAGCATTTT
CASSIDRGSNQPQHF
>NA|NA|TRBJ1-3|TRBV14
TGTGCCAGCAGCCGGGGGCTTCACTCTGGAAACACCATATATTTT
CASSRGLHSGNTIYF
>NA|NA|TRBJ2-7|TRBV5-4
TGTGCCAGCAGCTTTACGACAGGGGAGGGATACGAGCAGTACTTC
CASSFTTGEGYEQYF
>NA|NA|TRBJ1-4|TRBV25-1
TGTGCCAACCCAGGTGCGGGAACTAATGAAAAACTGTTTTTT
CANPGAGTNEKLFF
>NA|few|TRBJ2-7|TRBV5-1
TGCGCCAGCAGCTTAAAGATTCAAGGGGACGAGCAGTACTTC
CASSLKIQGDEQYF
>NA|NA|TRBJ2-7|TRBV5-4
TGTGCCAGCAGCGATGGATCGAGACAATACGAGCAGTACTTC
CASSDGSRQYEQYF
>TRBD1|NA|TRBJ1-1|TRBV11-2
TGTGCCAGCAGTATGTCGAGGAGCAGGGGGTGGGCCACTGAAGCTTTCTTT
CASSMSRSRGWATEAFF
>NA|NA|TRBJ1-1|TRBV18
TGTGCCAGCTCACCAGACCTCGGGAGGCCGAACACTGAAGCTTTCTTT
CASSPDLGRPNTEAFF
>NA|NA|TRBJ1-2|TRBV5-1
TGCGCCAGCAGCTCCCAACCGGGACAAGGATACGGCTACACCTTC
CASSSQPGQGYGYTF
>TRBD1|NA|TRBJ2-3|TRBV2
TGTGCCAGCAGCTCACAGGGGAGCACAGATACGCAGTATTTT
CASSSQGSTDTQYF
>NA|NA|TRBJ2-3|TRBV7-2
TGTGCCAGCAGCACCGGGGCAGGGGAGAAGTATTTT
CASSTGAGEKYF
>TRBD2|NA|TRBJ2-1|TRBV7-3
TGTGCCAGCAGCACGAAGGCAGCGGGAGTCAATGAGCAGTTCTTC
CASSTKAAGVNEQFF
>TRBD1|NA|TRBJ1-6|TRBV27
TGTGCCAGCAGTTCTTTGCGGGACAGGGTGCGTTCACCCCTCCACTTT
CASSSLRDRVRSPLHF
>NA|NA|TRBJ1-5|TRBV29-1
TGCAGCGTGGCTGAGGGCAGGGAGGACCAGCCCCAGCATTTT
CSVAEGREDQPQHF
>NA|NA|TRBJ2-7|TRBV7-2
TGTGCCAGCAGCTTCGTACGGGACACCCACTACGAGCAGTACTTC
CASSFVRDTHYEQYF
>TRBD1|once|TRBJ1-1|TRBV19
TGTGCCAGTAGTCTCCCACAGGGGTGGAACACTGAAGCTTTCTTT
CASSLPQGWNTEAFF
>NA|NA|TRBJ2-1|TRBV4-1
TGCGCCAGCAGCCAACAAACGGGAGCCCTGGGTTACAATGAGCAGTTCTTC
CASSQQTGALGYNEQFF
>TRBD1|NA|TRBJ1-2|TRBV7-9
TGTGCCAGCCTTGGGACAGGGAAAGGCAATGGCTACACCTTC
CASLGTGKGNGYTF
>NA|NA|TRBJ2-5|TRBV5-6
TGTGCCAGCAGCCTAGGAGCTAGAGGAACCAGCCAGACCCAGTACTTC
CASSLGARGTSQTQYF
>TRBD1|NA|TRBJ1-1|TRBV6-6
TGTGCCAGCAGCATCGACAGGGTGGGGACTGAAGCTTTCTTT
CASSIDRVGTEAFF
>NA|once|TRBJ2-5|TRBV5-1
TGCGCCAGCAGCTTATGGGCAGGGGCGGAGACCCAGTACTTC
CASSLWAGAETQYF
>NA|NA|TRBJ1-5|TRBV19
TGTGCCAGTAGCTCGGGAGAATATAGCAATCAGCCCCAGCATTTT
CASSSGEYSNQPQHF
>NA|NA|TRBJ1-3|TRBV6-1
TGTGCCAGCAGTTCCCGGTGGTTTAGGGGGAACACCATATATTTT
CASSSRWFRGNTIYF
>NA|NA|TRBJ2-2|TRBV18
TGTGCCAGCCAAATCTTCGGGGAGTTACTCACCGGGGAGCTGTTTTTT
CASQIFGELLTGELFF
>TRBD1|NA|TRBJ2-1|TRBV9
TGTGCCAGCAGCGGCCGACAGGGATACAATGAGCAGTTCTTC
CASSGRQGYNEQFF
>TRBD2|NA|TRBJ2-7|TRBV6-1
TGTGCCAGCAGTGAAGGGTGGGTAGCGGGAGGGCCCTACGAGCAGTACTTC
CASSEGWVAGGPYEQYF
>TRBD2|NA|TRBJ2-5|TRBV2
TGTGCCAGCAGTTCCATTAGCGGGAGGGCGGAGACCCAGTACTTC
CASSSISGRAETQYF
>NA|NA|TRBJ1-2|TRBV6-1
TGTGCCAGCAGTGATGATTTCAGGGGAGATAAAGGCTACACCTTC
CASSDDFRGDKGYTF
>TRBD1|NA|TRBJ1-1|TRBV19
TGTGCCAGTAGTATTACGGGACAGGTTGAAGCTTTCTTT
CASSITGQVEAFF
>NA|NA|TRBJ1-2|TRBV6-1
TGTGCCAGCTGGCCTCTCATCTATGGCTACACCTTC
CASWPLIYGYTF
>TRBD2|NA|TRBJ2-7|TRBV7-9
TGTGCCAGCAGCCTGGGGGGGTTACCCTACGAGCAGTACTTC
CASSLGGLPYEQYF
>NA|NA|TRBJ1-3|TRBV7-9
TGTGCCAGCAGCTTGGGACAAGGAAACACCATATATTTT
CASSLGQGNTIYF
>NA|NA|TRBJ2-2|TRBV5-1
TGCGCCAGCAGCCCCGTTGGGGCCGCAGGGATAACCGGGGAGCTGTTTTTT
CASSPVGAAGITGELFF
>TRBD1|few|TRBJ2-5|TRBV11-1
TGTGCCAGCAGATTAGAGACAGGGGCGGGTGAGACCCAGTACTTC
CASRLETGAGETQYF
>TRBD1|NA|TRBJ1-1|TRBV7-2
TGTGCCAGCAGCTTAGTGGGGACAGGGGACTTCGAAGCTTTCTTT
CASSLVGTGDFEAFF
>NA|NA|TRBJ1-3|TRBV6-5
TGTGCCAGCAGTTTGAATCAGGGTTGGAGAAACACCATATATTTT
CASSLNQGWRNTIYF
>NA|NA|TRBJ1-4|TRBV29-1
TGCAGCGTTGAAGAGGGAGACATGACAGGAAAACTGTTTTTT
CSVEEGDMTGKLFF
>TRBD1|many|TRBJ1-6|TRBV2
TGTGCCAGCAGTGGGACAGGGAATTCACCCCTCCACTTT
CASSGTGNSPLHF
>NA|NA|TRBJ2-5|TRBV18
TGTGCCAGCTCACTTCAAGTAGCCCGGAAAGAGACCCAGTACTTC
CASSLQVARKETQYF
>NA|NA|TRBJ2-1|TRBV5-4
TGTGCCAGCAGCTTGGTTCTCCGGGATCACAATGAGCAGTTCTTC
CASSLVLRDHNEQFF
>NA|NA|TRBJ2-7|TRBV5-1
TGCGCCAGCAGCTTGGGACACTCCTCCGGCGAGCAGTACTTC
CASSLGHSSGEQYF
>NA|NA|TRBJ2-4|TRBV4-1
TGCGCCAGCAGCCAAGATACTATTCTAGCCAAAAACATTCAGTACTTC
CASSQDTILAKNIQYF
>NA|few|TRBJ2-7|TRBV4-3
TGCGCCAGCAGCCTTAATTCCGACGAGCAGTACTTC
CASSLNSDEQYF
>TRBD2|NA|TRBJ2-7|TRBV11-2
TGTGCCAGCAGCTTAATGGGTTCCGGGAGGGTCGAGCAGTACTTC
CASSLMGSGRVEQYF
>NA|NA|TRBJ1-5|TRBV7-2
TGTGCCAGCAGACTAGATCAGATTCAGCCCCAGCATTTT
CASRLDQIQPQHF
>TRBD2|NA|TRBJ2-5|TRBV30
TGTGCCTGGAGCCCGGGGGGTGCAGAGACCCAGTACTTC
CAWSPGGAETQYF
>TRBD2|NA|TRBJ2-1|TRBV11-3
TGTGCCAGCAGCTTAGATCGAAAAGCGGGAGACGGAGAACATGAGCAGTTCTTC
CASSLDRKAGDGEHEQFF